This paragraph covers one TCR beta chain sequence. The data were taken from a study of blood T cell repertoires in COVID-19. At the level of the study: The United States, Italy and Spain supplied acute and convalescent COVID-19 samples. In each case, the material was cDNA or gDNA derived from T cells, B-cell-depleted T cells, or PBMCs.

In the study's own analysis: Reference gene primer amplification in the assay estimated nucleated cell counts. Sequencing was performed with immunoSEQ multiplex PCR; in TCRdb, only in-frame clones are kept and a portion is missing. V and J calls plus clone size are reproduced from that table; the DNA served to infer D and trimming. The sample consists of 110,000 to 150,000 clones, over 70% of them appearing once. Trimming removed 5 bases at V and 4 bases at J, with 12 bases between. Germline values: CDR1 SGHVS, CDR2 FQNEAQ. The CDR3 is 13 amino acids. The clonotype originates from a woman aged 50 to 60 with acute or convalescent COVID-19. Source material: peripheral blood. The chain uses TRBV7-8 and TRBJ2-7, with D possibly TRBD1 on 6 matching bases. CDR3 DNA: TGTGCCAGCAGCCAAGAGAGGGGGTACGAGCAGTACTTC. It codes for CASSQERGYEQYF.